This T cell receptor beta chain was retrieved from a study of radiation and T cells in renal cell carcinoma. Study information: Nephrectomy followed 15 Gy stereotactic body radiation by 4 weeks. Study-wide points: In blood, top tumor clones expanded by 2 weeks, shrinking by 4.

Time point specified: blood 2 weeks post-SBRT. Treatment denoted: 15 Gy SBRT to primary tumor, nephrectomy 4 weeks later. Blood was sampled at baseline, 2 weeks and 4 weeks after SBRT. Trimming stripped 0 bases from V and 3 bases from J, with 16 bases between. The CDR3 consists of 17 residues. Germline V gene data show CDR1 as SGHTS and CDR2 as YDEGEE. Turning to this clone: Its matching antigen is unknown.

The assay was immunoSEQ multiplex PCR, and TCRdb's table has in-frame clones only and misses some. The profile shows around 130,000 clones, 88% of them singletons. This sequence joins TRBV5-8 and TRBJ2-1; D is perhaps TRBD1 (5 bases). This clonotype originated in a woman in her seventies with renal cell carcinoma. The sequenced sample was blood, obtained from a patient whose treatment included radiotherapy and nephrectomy. CDR3 DNA sequence: TGTGCCAGCAGCTTGGGCCGTGGACACTTGAGCTACAATGAGCAGTTCTTC. It specifies CASSLGRGHLSYNEQFF.